This T cell receptor beta chain is drawn from a study of identical twins. The CDR3 sequence is 16 residues long. The V end was cut by 6 bases, the J end by 1 base, with 18 bases between. General study findings and limits: Sharing of beta out-of-frame sequences by twins showed a weaker excess.

Points on this clonotype: No antigen is known for it.

Unique molecular identifiers were present on the cDNA, which also gained a universal primer site by template switching. Using its own MiXCR run on the 5' RACE reads, TCRdb lists one record per CDR3 protein. The repertoire includes around 1.7 million distinct CDR3 sequences, roughly a third of them detected once, and about 0.3% sits in the top ten. Everyone who gave samples was a healthy Caucasian. The chain employs TRBV12-3 or TRBV12-4 and TRBJ1-1; D gene ambiguous. The origin of this receptor is a newborn girl in good health. Material for sequencing was cord blood. The CDR3 region has the DNA TGTGCCAGCAGCCGTCGTAGAGGGTCGGGGAACACTGAAGCTTTCTTT. Translated, it gives CASSRRRGSGNTEAFF.